This entry features one T cell receptor (beta chain) sequence. The protocol was immunoSEQ multiplex PCR, while the TCRdb copy is restricted to in-frame clones and leaves out a portion. The sample gives about 160,000 clones, 70% to 85% of which show up once; 6.5% to 9% is in the top ten. Trimming took 0 bases from V and 3 from J, leaving 14 bases between them. CDR3 length: 17 amino acids. Germline CDR1 is SGHVS and CDR2 is FNYEAQ. These data come from a study of blood T cell repertoires in COVID-19. V and J are TRBV7-6 and TRBJ2-2; D might be TRBD1 (5 bases). This sequence originates from a woman aged 35 to 49 with COVID-19, enrolled during active disease. The sequenced sample consisted of peripheral blood. The CDR3 coding sequence is TGTGCCAGCAGCTTAGCCCCGCTGGTAGGGGACACCGGGGAGCTGTTTTTT. Translating gives CASSLAPLVGDTGELFF. Drawing the rest from reference TRBV7-6 and TRBJ2-2, the complete variable domain is GAGVSQSPRYKVTKRGQDVALRCDPISGHVSLYWYRQALGQGPEFLTYFNYEAQQDKSGLPNDRFSAERPEGSISTLTIQRTEQRDSAMYRCASSLAPLVGDTGELFFGEGSRLTVL.